The following is a T cell receptor (beta chain) sequence with its context. The CDR3 consists of 13 residues. Looked up from germline, CDR1 is MNHEY and CDR2 is SMNVEV (reference sequence). V shed 5 bases and J shed 8 bases, with 13 bases lying between them. This record belongs to a study of control samples from healthy donors and cancer patients. Data came from immunoSEQ multiplex PCR; TCRdb stores just in-frame clones and leaves some out. The sample yields 40,000 or so clones, under 95% seen once. The clonotype was recovered from a woman aged 40 to 55 with head and neck cancer. The sample was PBMCs. This chain uses TRBV27 with TRBJ2-1; D gene uncertain. CDR3 DNA: TGTGCCAGCAGTCCCCGTGTCGGTTATGAGCAGTTCTTC. Translation gives CASSPRVGYEQFF.